A selection of T cell receptor beta chains follows, all from one sample in a study of blood T cell repertoires in COVID-19. Generated by immunoSEQ multiplex PCR, the TCRdb table keeps only in-frame clones and is missing some. This sample has about 320,000 clones; approximately 84% occur once, and the top ten carry about 10%. Sequenced material: PBMCs or T cells enriched from blood (not recorded which). Receptors originate from a woman aged 18-35 years who had recovered from COVID-19. CDR3s include the opening cysteine and the closing phenylalanine or tryptophan. Each record gives: CDR3 protein, CDR3 DNA, V gene, J gene, D gene, clone size. The D gene is left open where the match is weak. The size entry is marked missing in some rows and otherwise reads once, few, many or a size class.

CDR3aa: CASSLAGGINSPLHF
CDR3nt: TGCGCCAGCAGCTTGGCAGGCGGGATTAATTCACCCCTCCACTTT
v_gene: TRBV5-1
j_gene: TRBJ1-6
d_gene: .
abundance: .

CDR3aa: CASSDRVFRWEKLFF
CDR3nt: TGTGCCAGCTCGGACAGGGTTTTTCGTTGGGAAAAACTGTTTTTT
v_gene: TRBV7-8
j_gene: TRBJ1-4
d_gene: TRBD1
abundance: .

CDR3aa: CASSLGDEQFF
CDR3nt: TGTGCCAGCAGTTTAGGAGATGAGCAGTTCTTC
v_gene: TRBV28
j_gene: TRBJ2-1
d_gene: .
abundance: .

CDR3aa: CAWSGGQYGYTF
CDR3nt: TGTGCCTGGAGTGGAGGACAGTATGGCTACACCTTC
v_gene: TRBV30
j_gene: TRBJ1-2
d_gene: .
abundance: .

CDR3aa: CASSQETMRENYGYTF
CDR3nt: TGTGCCAGCAGCCAAGAGACCATGAGGGAAAACTATGGCTACACCTTC
v_gene: TRBV3-1/TRBV3-2
j_gene: TRBJ1-2
d_gene: .
abundance: .

CDR3aa: CSASFRGRETQYF
CDR3nt: TGCAGTGCTAGTTTCAGGGGGCGGGAGACCCAGTACTTC
v_gene: TRBV20-1
j_gene: TRBJ2-5
d_gene: TRBD1
abundance: .

CDR3aa: CASSLDRDSGNTIYF
CDR3nt: TGCGCCAGCAGCTTGGATAGAGACTCTGGAAACACCATATATTTT
v_gene: TRBV5-1
j_gene: TRBJ1-3
d_gene: .
abundance: few

CDR3aa: CASSIRQGIAEAFF
CDR3nt: TGTGCCAGTAGTATAAGACAGGGTATCGCTGAAGCTTTCTTT
v_gene: TRBV19
j_gene: TRBJ1-1
d_gene: TRBD1
abundance: .

CDR3aa: CATSDPIRSDEQFF
CDR3nt: TGTGCCACCAGTGACCCCATTCGAAGCGACGAGCAGTTCTTC
v_gene: TRBV24-1
j_gene: TRBJ2-1
d_gene: .
abundance: .

CDR3aa: CAISEGTVYGYTF
CDR3nt: TGTGCCATCAGTGAGGGGACAGTCTATGGCTACACCTTC
v_gene: TRBV10-3
j_gene: TRBJ1-2
d_gene: TRBD1
abundance: .

CDR3aa: CASSESGLAGAETQYF
CDR3nt: TGTGCCAGCAGTGAATCGGGGCTAGCGGGGGCAGAGACCCAGTACTTC
v_gene: TRBV2
j_gene: TRBJ2-5
d_gene: TRBD2
abundance: .

CDR3aa: CASSQDLVKDLQGRNYGYTF
CDR3nt: TGCGCCAGCAGCCAAGATCTCGTAAAGGATCTTCAGGGGAGAAACTATGGCTACACCTTC
v_gene: TRBV4-1
j_gene: TRBJ1-2
d_gene: .
abundance: .

CDR3aa: CASSESPTGERNEQYF
CDR3nt: TGTGCCAGCAGTGAATCTCCGACGGGGGAGCGTAACGAGCAGTACTTC
v_gene: TRBV25-1
j_gene: TRBJ2-7
d_gene: .
abundance: .

CDR3aa: CASSTRPPGQGQNTEAFF
CDR3nt: TGCGCCAGCAGCACCCGGCCCCCAGGACAGGGACAGAACACTGAAGCTTTCTTT
v_gene: TRBV5-1
j_gene: TRBJ1-1
d_gene: TRBD1
abundance: .

CDR3aa: CASSMGTGGRYGYTF
CDR3nt: TGTGCCAGCAGTATGGGGACAGGGGGCAGGTATGGCTACACCTTC
v_gene: TRBV27
j_gene: TRBJ1-2
d_gene: TRBD1
abundance: .

CDR3aa: CASSEQLAGAYEQYF
CDR3nt: TGTGCCAGCAGCGAACAACTAGCGGGGGCCTACGAGCAGTACTTC
v_gene: TRBV5-6
j_gene: TRBJ2-7
d_gene: TRBD2
abundance: .

CDR3aa: CASSQRGSGTGELFF
CDR3nt: TGTGCCAGCAGCCAGCGGGGTTCGGGCACCGGGGAGCTGTTTTTT
v_gene: TRBV3-1/TRBV3-2
j_gene: TRBJ2-2
d_gene: .
abundance: .

CDR3aa: CASSQDRPGSMNTEAFF
CDR3nt: TGTGCCAGCAGCCAAGATCGTCCAGGGTCCATGAACACTGAAGCTTTCTTT
v_gene: TRBV3-1/TRBV3-2
j_gene: TRBJ1-1
d_gene: .
abundance: .